These T cell receptor beta chains were read from a single sample in a study of cytomegalovirus exposure and HLA in healthy donors. TCRdb's table, derived via immunoSEQ multiplex PCR, lists solely in-frame clones and lacks some. This sample contains over 45,000 clones. The specimen sequenced was PBMCs. Receptors were obtained from a woman between 18 and 29 years old in good health and CMV-seronegative. The CDR3 runs from the conserved cysteine through the conserved F or W. Fields, in order: J gene, D gene, V gene, CDR3 protein, CDR3 DNA. D genes are given only for firm matches.

J: TRBJ1-3
D: TRBD1
V: TRBV29-1
CDR3: CSVFGQGTLGNTIYF
DNA: TGCAGCGTTTTTGGACAGGGGACATTGGGAAACACCATATATTTT

J: TRBJ2-7
D: .
V: TRBV6-5
CDR3: CASSYSGLAGSYEQYF
DNA: TGTGCCAGCAGTTACTCTGGGCTAGCAGGATCCTACGAGCAGTACTTC

J: TRBJ2-2
D: TRBD2
V: TRBV28
CDR3: CASRPLAGVDTGELFF
DNA: TGTGCCAGCAGACCCCTAGCGGGAGTGGATACCGGGGAGCTGTTTTTT

J: TRBJ2-7
D: TRBD2
V: TRBV9
CDR3: CASSVGGYLAGSPYEQYF
DNA: TGTGCCAGCAGCGTAGGGGGATATCTAGCGGGCTCTCCCTACGAGCAGTACTTC

J: TRBJ1-1
D: .
V: TRBV20-1
CDR3: CSAVRATEAFF
DNA: TGCAGTGCTGTGAGGGCTACTGAAGCTTTCTTT

J: TRBJ2-7
D: TRBD1
V: TRBV5-1
CDR3: CASSKGQGDHYEQYF
DNA: TGCGCCAGCAGCAAGGGACAGGGGGATCACTACGAGCAGTACTTC

J: TRBJ1-1
D: TRBD1
V: TRBV5-1
CDR3: CASSLYGQGNTEAFF
DNA: TGCGCCAGCAGCCTGTATGGACAGGGGAACACTGAAGCTTTCTTT

J: TRBJ1-1
D: .
V: TRBV6-5
CDR3: CASSFRTAADTEDFF
DNA: TGTGCCAGCAGTTTCAGGACAGCAGCGGACACTGAAGATTTCTTT

J: TRBJ1-6
D: .
V: TRBV5-1
CDR3: CASSLLGREGSPLHF
DNA: TGCGCCAGCAGCTTGCTAGGGCGGGAAGGATCACCCCTCCACTTT

J: TRBJ1-2
D: .
V: TRBV4-1
CDR3: CASSQGRPYGYTF
DNA: TGCGCCAGCAGCCAAGGCAGGCCCTATGGCTACACCTTC

J: TRBJ1-1
D: .
V: TRBV2
CDR3: CASSGGGTVDTEAFF
DNA: TGTGCCAGCAGTGGAGGGGGAACGGTGGACACTGAAGCTTTCTTT

J: TRBJ2-7
D: TRBD1
V: TRBV25-1
CDR3: CATTTGTLYEQYF
DNA: TGTGCCACTACGACAGGGACGTTGTACGAGCAGTACTTC

J: TRBJ2-7
D: TRBD1
V: TRBV6-1
CDR3: CASSEEAGGSYEQYF
DNA: TGTGCCAGCAGTGAGGAGGCAGGGGGCTCCTACGAGCAGTACTTC

J: TRBJ2-5
D: TRBD2
V: TRBV2
CDR3: CASSDRTSGGAETQYF
DNA: TGTGCCAGCAGTGACAGGACTAGCGGGGGGGCAGAGACCCAGTACTTC

J: TRBJ2-2
D: TRBD1
V: TRBV10-3
CDR3: CAISESDRTNTGELFF
DNA: TGTGCCATCAGTGAGTCGGACAGGACGAACACCGGGGAGCTGTTTTTT

J: TRBJ2-1
D: TRBD2
V: TRBV7-2
CDR3: CASSGSGGSSYNEQFF
DNA: TGTGCCAGCAGCGGTAGCGGGGGCAGCTCCTACAATGAGCAGTTCTTC

J: TRBJ2-3
D: .
V: TRBV7-3
CDR3: CASSLKGRGWGTDTQYF
DNA: TGTGCCAGCAGCTTAAAGGGCAGGGGATGGGGCACAGATACGCAGTATTTT

J: TRBJ2-1
D: .
V: TRBV4-2
CDR3: CASSQEPRDINGPYNEQFF
DNA: TGTGCCAGCAGCCAAGAGCCCCGGGACATCAACGGGCCTTACAATGAGCAGTTCTTC

J: TRBJ1-4
D: .
V: TRBV5-1
CDR3: CASSYGPGEKLFF
DNA: TGCGCCAGCAGCTATGGGCCCGGTGAAAAACTGTTTTTT

J: TRBJ2-1
D: TRBD2
V: TRBV5-4
CDR3: CASSATSGGYNEQFF
DNA: TGTGCCAGCAGCGCCACTAGCGGGGGTTACAATGAGCAGTTCTTC

J: TRBJ1-1
D: .
V: TRBV30
CDR3: CAWSVLGGQKQAFF
DNA: TGTGCCTGGAGTGTACTGGGCGGACAGAAACAAGCTTTCTTT

J: TRBJ1-1
D: .
V: TRBV29-1
CDR3: CSVGLRGSEAFF
DNA: TGCAGCGTTGGGCTTCGGGGTAGTGAAGCTTTCTTT

J: TRBJ1-1
D: TRBD1
V: TRBV18
CDR3: CASSPSPTGGTGTEAFF
DNA: TGTGCCAGCTCACCCAGTCCGACAGGGGGAACGGGTACTGAAGCTTTCTTT

J: TRBJ2-5
D: .
V: TRBV5-1
CDR3: CASSLEGETQYF
DNA: TGCGCCAGCAGCTTGGAGGGGGAGACCCAGTACTTC

J: TRBJ1-1
D: .
V: TRBV28
CDR3: CASSPVWGVGTEAFF
DNA: TGTGCCAGCAGTCCAGTGTGGGGCGTAGGGACTGAAGCTTTCTTT

J: TRBJ1-1
D: .
V: TRBV6-5
CDR3: CASRKLPQGGTEAFF
DNA: TGTGCCAGCAGAAAACTTCCTCAGGGAGGGACTGAAGCTTTCTTT

J: TRBJ1-2
D: TRBD1
V: TRBV7-6
CDR3: CASSPGGLRGYTF
DNA: TGTGCCAGCAGCCCAGGGGGGTTACGCGGCTACACCTTC

J: TRBJ2-3
D: TRBD2
V: TRBV2
CDR3: CASRPLAATTDTQYF
DNA: TGTGCCAGCAGACCCCTAGCGGCGACCACAGATACGCAGTATTTT

J: TRBJ1-3
D: .
V: TRBV29-1
CDR3: CSVDSGNTIYF
DNA: TGCAGCGTGGACTCAGGAAACACCATATATTTT

J: TRBJ1-6
D: .
V: TRBV19
CDR3: CASSIGRGDSPLHF
DNA: TGTGCCAGTAGTATAGGCAGGGGTGATTCACCCCTCCACTTT

J: TRBJ1-1
D: .
V: TRBV29-1
CDR3: CSVGQNVQSTEAFF
DNA: TGCAGCGTCGGACAGAACGTCCAATCCACTGAAGCTTTCTTT

J: TRBJ1-1
D: TRBD1
V: TRBV6-5
CDR3: CASSYWTGTLNTEAFF
DNA: TGTGCCAGCAGTTACTGGACAGGCACCCTGAACACTGAAGCTTTCTTT

J: TRBJ2-3
D: TRBD2
V: TRBV19
CDR3: CASRNPGLASDTQYF
DNA: TGTGCCAGTCGAAATCCGGGACTAGCCTCAGATACGCAGTATTTT

J: TRBJ1-1
D: .
V: TRBV2
CDR3: CASSADSPNTEAFF
DNA: TGTGCCAGCAGCGCAGACAGCCCTAACACTGAAGCTTTCTTT

J: TRBJ2-7
D: .
V: TRBV6-6
CDR3: CASRDFDKTYEQYF
DNA: TGTGCCAGCAGGGACTTTGATAAAACCTACGAGCAGTACTTC

J: TRBJ2-7
D: TRBD2
V: TRBV6-5
CDR3: CASSSTGTSVYEQYF
DNA: TGTGCCAGCAGTTCTACCGGGACTAGCGTATACGAGCAGTACTTC

J: TRBJ1-2
D: .
V: TRBV13
CDR3: CASSPRGKGGYTF
DNA: TGTGCCAGCAGCCCTAGGGGGAAGGGCGGCTACACCTTC

J: TRBJ2-1
D: TRBD2
V: TRBV6-4
CDR3: CASSDSGREGDNEQFF
DNA: TGTGCCAGCAGTGACTCGGGGCGGGAGGGCGACAATGAGCAGTTCTTC

J: TRBJ2-5
D: .
V: TRBV11-2
CDR3: CASSSPGVETQYF
DNA: TGTGCCAGCAGCTCCCCGGGGGTGGAGACCCAGTACTTC

J: TRBJ2-5
D: TRBD1
V: TRBV6-1
CDR3: CASSLDRGLGETQYF
DNA: TGTGCCAGCAGTCTCGACAGGGGTTTAGGAGAGACCCAGTACTTC

J: TRBJ2-1
D: TRBD2
V: TRBV5-3
CDR3: CARSPPRLAGPNNEQFF
DNA: TGTGCCAGAAGCCCTCCCCGTTTAGCGGGACCAAACAATGAGCAGTTCTTC

J: TRBJ2-3
D: .
V: TRBV6-5
CDR3: CASIEHSTDTQYF
DNA: TGTGCCAGCATCGAACATTCCACAGATACGCAGTATTTT

J: TRBJ2-2
D: .
V: TRBV6-5
CDR3: CASSYYQDTGELFF
DNA: TGTGCCAGCAGTTACTATCAGGACACCGGGGAGCTGTTTTTT

J: TRBJ1-2
D: TRBD1
V: TRBV2
CDR3: CASSVIGTGVKAF
DNA: TGTGCCAGCAGTGTGATCGGGACAGGGGTGAAGGCCTTC

J: TRBJ1-5
D: .
V: TRBV2
CDR3: CASSYTQGSGQPQHF
DNA: TGTGCCAGCAGTTATACCCAGGGTTCGGGTCAGCCCCAGCATTTT

J: TRBJ1-2
D: TRBD1
V: TRBV6-5
CDR3: CASSYSTGNYGYTF
DNA: TGTGCCAGCAGTTACTCGACAGGGAACTATGGCTACACCTTC

J: TRBJ2-2
D: TRBD1
V: TRBV6-5
CDR3: CASKGQGETGELFF
DNA: TGTGCCAGCAAAGGACAGGGGGAAACCGGGGAGCTGTTTTTT

J: TRBJ2-7
D: TRBD1
V: TRBV11-2
CDR3: CASSSHRGIYEQYF
DNA: TGTGCCAGCAGCTCTCACAGGGGAATCTACGAGCAGTACTTC

J: TRBJ1-4
D: .
V: TRBV5-1
CDR3: CASSLLGGREKLFF
DNA: TGCGCCAGCAGCTTGCTCGGGGGAAGGGAAAAACTGTTTTTT

J: TRBJ1-6
D: .
V: TRBV11-2
CDR3: CASSLGAGLNSPLHF
DNA: TGTGCCAGCAGCTTAGGGGCGGGCTTGAATTCACCCCTCCACTTT